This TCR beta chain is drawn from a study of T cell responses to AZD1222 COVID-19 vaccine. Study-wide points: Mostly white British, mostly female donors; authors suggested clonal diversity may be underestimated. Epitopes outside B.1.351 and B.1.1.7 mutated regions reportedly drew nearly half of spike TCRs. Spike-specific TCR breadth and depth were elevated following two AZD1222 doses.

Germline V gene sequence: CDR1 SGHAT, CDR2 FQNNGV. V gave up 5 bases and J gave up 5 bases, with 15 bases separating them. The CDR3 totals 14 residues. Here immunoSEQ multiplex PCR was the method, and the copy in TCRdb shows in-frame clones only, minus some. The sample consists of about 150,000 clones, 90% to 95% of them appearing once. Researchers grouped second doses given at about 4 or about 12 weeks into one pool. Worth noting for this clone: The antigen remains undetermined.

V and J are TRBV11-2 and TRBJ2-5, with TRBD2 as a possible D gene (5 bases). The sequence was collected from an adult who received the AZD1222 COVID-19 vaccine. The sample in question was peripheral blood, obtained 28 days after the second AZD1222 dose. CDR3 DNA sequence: TGTGCCAGCAGCCCCGGGGTGCCTGGGGAGACCCAGTACTTC. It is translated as CASSPGVPGETQYF.